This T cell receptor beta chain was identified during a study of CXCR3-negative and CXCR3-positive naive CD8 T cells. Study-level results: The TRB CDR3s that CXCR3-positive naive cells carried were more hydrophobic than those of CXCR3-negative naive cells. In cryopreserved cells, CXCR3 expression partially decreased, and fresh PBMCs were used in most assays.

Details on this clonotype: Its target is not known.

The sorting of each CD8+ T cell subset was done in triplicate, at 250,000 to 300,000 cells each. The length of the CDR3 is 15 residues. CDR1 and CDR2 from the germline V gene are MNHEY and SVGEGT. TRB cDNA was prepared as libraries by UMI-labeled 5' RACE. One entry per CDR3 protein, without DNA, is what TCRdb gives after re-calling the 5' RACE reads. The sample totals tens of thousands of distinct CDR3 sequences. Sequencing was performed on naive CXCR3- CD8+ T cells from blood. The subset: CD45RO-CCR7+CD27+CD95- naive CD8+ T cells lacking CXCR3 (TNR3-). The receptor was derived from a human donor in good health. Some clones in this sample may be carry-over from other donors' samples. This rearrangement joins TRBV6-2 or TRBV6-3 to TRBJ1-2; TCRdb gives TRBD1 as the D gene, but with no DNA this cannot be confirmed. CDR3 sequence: CASSYNGQSHWGYTF.